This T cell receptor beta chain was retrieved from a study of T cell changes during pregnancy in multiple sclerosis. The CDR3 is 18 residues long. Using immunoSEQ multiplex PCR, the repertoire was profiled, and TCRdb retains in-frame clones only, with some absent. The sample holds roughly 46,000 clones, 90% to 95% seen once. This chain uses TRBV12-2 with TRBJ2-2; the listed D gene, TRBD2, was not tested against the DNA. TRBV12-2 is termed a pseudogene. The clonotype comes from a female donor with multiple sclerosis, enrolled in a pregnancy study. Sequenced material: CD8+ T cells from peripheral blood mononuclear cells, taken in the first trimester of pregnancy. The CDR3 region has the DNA TGTGCAAGTCGCTCCCTCATGGGGCGGGGGCCTTGGACCGGGGAGCTGTTTTTT. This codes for CASRSLMGRGPWTGELFF.